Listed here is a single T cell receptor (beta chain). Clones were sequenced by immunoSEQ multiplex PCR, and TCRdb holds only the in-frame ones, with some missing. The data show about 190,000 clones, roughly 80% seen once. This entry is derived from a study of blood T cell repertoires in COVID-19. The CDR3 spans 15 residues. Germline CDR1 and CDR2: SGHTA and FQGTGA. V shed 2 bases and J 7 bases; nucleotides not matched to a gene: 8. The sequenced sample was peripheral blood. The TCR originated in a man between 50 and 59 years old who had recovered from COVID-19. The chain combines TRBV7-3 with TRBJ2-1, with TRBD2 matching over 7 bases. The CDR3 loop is CASSLPGLGWNEQFF. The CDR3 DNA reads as TGTGCCAGCAGCTTACCAGGACTAGGTTGGAATGAGCAGTTCTTC. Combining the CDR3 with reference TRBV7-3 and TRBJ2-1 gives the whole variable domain GAGVSQTPSNKVTEKGKYVELRCDPISGHTALYWYRQSLGQGPEFLIYFQGTGAADDSGLPNDRFFAVRPEGSVSTLKIQRTERGDSAVYLCASSLPGLGWNEQFFGPGTRLTVL.